This T cell receptor (beta chain) was identified in a study of blood T cell repertoires in COVID-19. In the study overall: The analysed material was cDNA or gDNA that came from T cells, B-cell-depleted T cells, or PBMCs.

Donors were grouped by their self-reported clinical history. Each recovered donor of Cohort 3 presented with two negative PCRs, clearance, or symptom resolution. As handled by the study authors: The authors estimated nucleated cell counts from reference gene primer amplification. Generated by immunoSEQ multiplex PCR, the TCRdb table keeps only in-frame clones and is missing some. V and J calls and clone size are given by that table; D and trimming were obtained from the DNA. The sample comprises some 160,000 clones, roughly 84% of which are singletons, and nearly 8% rests with the top ten. The TCR was taken from a woman in her forties or fifties who had recovered from COVID-19. The specimen sequenced was PBMCs or T cells enriched from blood (not recorded which).

This chain's CDR3 is CASGFTIYGYTF. CDR3 nucleotides: TGTGCCAGTGGGTTTACTATCTATGGCTACACCTTC. The chain recombines TRBV19 with TRBJ1-2; D is unresolved. Looked up from germline, CDR1 is LNHDA and CDR2 is SQIVND (reference sequence). CDR3 length: 12 amino acids. The germline V and J ends were trimmed by 8 bases and 4 bases, with 11 bases remaining between them.